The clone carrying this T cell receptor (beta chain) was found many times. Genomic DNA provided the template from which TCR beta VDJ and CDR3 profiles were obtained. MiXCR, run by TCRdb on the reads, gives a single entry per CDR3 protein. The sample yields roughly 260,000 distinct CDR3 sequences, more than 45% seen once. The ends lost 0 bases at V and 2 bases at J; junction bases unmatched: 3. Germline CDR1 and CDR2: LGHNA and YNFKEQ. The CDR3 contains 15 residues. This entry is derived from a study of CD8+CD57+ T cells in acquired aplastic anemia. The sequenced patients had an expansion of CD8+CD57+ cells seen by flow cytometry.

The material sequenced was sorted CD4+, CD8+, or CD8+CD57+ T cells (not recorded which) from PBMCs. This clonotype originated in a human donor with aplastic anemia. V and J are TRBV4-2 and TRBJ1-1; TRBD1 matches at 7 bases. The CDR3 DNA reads TGTGCCAGCAGCCAAGAACAGGGGATAAACACTGAAGCTTTCTTT. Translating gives CASSQEQGINTEAFF.